The rows below give T cell receptor beta chains drawn from one sample of a study of T-cell reconstitution after alpha-beta-depleted transplantation in children. TCRdb independently ran MiXCR on the PCR reads; one entry per CDR3 protein. This table has some 500,000 distinct CDR3 sequences, about 16% appearing once. Sample: PBMCs from the stem cell graft donor, taken from the stem cell graft. The receptor source for this set is a human donor who donated a stem cell graft to a child with acute lymphoblastic leukemia. CDR3s include the opening cysteine and the closing phenylalanine or tryptophan. A D gene is named only where the DNA matches it firmly. The size entry is marked missing in some rows and otherwise reads once, few, many or a size class.

v_call,d_call,j_call,clone_size,cdr3_aa,cdr3_nt
TRBV21-1,-,TRBJ2-6,-,CASSTQPGPNSGANVLTF,TGTGCCAGCAGCACTCAACCGGGACCTAACTCTGGGGCCAACGTCCTGACTTTC
TRBV7-9,TRBD1,TRBJ1-6,-,CASSSGGSPLHF,TGTGCCAGCAGCTCAGGGGGCTCACCCCTCCACTTT
TRBV29-1,-,TRBJ2-1,-,CSGETPGGYNEQFF,TGCAGCGGAGAGACCCCGGGTGGGTACAATGAGCAGTTCTTC
TRBV12-3/TRBV12-4,TRBD1,TRBJ1-2,-,CASSQQIRQGGDYGYTF,TGTGCCAGCAGCCAACAAATCAGACAGGGAGGGGACTATGGCTACACCTTC
TRBV20-1,TRBD1,TRBJ2-2,-,CSARKGTGGTGELFF,TGCAGTGCTAGAAAGGGGACAGGGGGTACCGGGGAGCTGTTTTTT
TRBV6-1,-,TRBJ1-6,-,CASSEEENYSPLHF,TGTGCCAGTTCGGAGGAGGAAAATTATTCACCCCTCCACTTT
TRBV19,-,TRBJ2-7,-,CASSNQGPYEQYF,TGTGCCAGTAGTAACCAGGGCCCCTACGAGCAGTACTTC
TRBV9,TRBD1,TRBJ1-2,-,CASRELTGADYGYTF,TGTGCCAGCAGAGAGCTGACAGGGGCGGACTATGGCTACACCTTC
TRBV5-1,TRBD2,TRBJ2-1,-,CASSLDPAGGLGNEQFF,TGCGCCAGCAGCTTAGATCCAGCGGGAGGTCTGGGCAATGAGCAGTTCTTC
TRBV9,TRBD2,TRBJ2-1,few,CASSDPPSGTSNEQFF,TGTGCCAGCAGCGATCCCCCTAGCGGGACCTCAAATGAGCAGTTCTTC
TRBV6-1,-,TRBJ1-5,few,CASIAPGGGGQPQHF,TGTGCCAGCATCGCCCCAGGAGGGGGGGGGCAGCCCCAGCATTTT
TRBV3-1,TRBD2,TRBJ2-4,few,CASSQGLAGEYF,TGTGCCAGCAGCCAAGGACTAGCGGGAGAGTACTTC
TRBV24-1,TRBD2,TRBJ2-2,few,CATSLAGGNGELFF,TGTGCCACCAGTTTAGCGGGAGGGAACGGGGAGCTGTTTTTT
TRBV12-3/TRBV12-4,-,TRBJ1-1,-,CASSLDRAEAFF,TGTGCCAGCAGTCTTGACAGAGCCGAAGCTTTCTTT
TRBV2,-,TRBJ2-4,few,CASSEASGRKNIQYF,TGTGCCAGCAGTGAAGCGTCTGGCAGAAAAAACATTCAGTACTTC
TRBV12-3/TRBV12-4,-,TRBJ2-5,-,CASQRIGRQETQYF,TGTGCCAGCCAGCGGATTGGGCGGCAAGAGACCCAGTACTTC
TRBV10-3,-,TRBJ1-1,few,CAIRKTALPGDNTEAFF,TGTGCCATCAGGAAGACAGCTCTCCCGGGGGACAACACTGAAGCTTTCTTT